What follows are 5 T cell receptor beta chains derived from one specimen sequenced in a study of blood T cell repertoires in COVID-19. TCRdb keeps only in-frame clones here, not all; method: immunoSEQ multiplex PCR. The data hold about 260,000 clones, with around 88% observed a single time. Sequencing input: PBMCs or T cells enriched from blood (not recorded which). These receptor sequences come from a middle-aged woman with acute COVID-19.

The rearrangement links TRBV19 to TRBJ1-1, with a possible D match to TRBD1 (6 bases). This CDR3 contains 15 residues. Germline V CDR1 and CDR2: LNHDA, SQIVND (reference sequence). Trimming took 6 bases from V and 4 from J, leaving 18 bases between them. The CDR3 nucleotides are TGTGCCAGTAGCGACTCAACAGGGTCCTTCACTGAAGCTTTCTTT. Translated, it gives CASSDSTGSFTEAFF.

This chain links TRBV27 with TRBJ1-4, with 9 bases fitting TRBD1. The V gene end was trimmed by 4 bases and the J gene end by 8 bases; junction bases not matched to a gene: 8. There are 15 residues in the CDR3. Looked up from germline, CDR1 is MNHEY and CDR2 is SMNVEV (reference sequence). CDR3 DNA: TGTGCCAGCAGTTCCTCGGGACAGGGATGGGAAAAACTGTTTTTT. This codes for CASSSSGQGWEKLFF.

The chain combines TRBV6-2 or TRBV6-3 with TRBJ2-7, with 11 positions matching TRBD2. The V segment lost 0 bases and the J segment 5 bases; nucleotides outside the gene matches: 6. The CDR3 is made up of 16 amino acids. The germline V gene encodes CDR1 MNHEY and CDR2 SVGEGT. This chain's CDR3 is CASSYSILAGVNEQYV. CDR3 bases: TGTGCCAGCAGTTACTCGATACTAGCGGGAGTCAACGAGCAGTACGTC.

This chain connects TRBV9 to TRBJ2-7; 13 nucleotides align to TRBD2. The CDR3 is made up of 17 amino acids. Germline V gives CDR1 SGDLS, CDR2 YYNGEE. The junction had 7 bases not matched to a gene; V was cut back by 2 bases and J by 2 bases. As DNA, the CDR3 is TGTGCCAGCAGCGTTTCTCCGACTAGCGGGAGGACCTACGAGCAGTACTTC. Its protein is CASSVSPTSGRTYEQYF.

This clone has a single count. This chain links TRBV5-4 with TRBJ2-3; D is possibly TRBD1 (6 bases). The CDR3 is 14 residues long. Trimming took 0 bases from V and 6 from J, leaving 11 bases between them. The germline V gene encodes CDR1 SGHNT and CDR2 YYREEE (reference sequence). The CDR3 DNA follows: TGTGCCAGCAGCTTGGTAGGGACACTGGATACGCAGTATTTT. It specifies CASSLVGTLDTQYF.